The 9 T cell receptor beta chains below all came from one sample that was sequenced in a study of shared clonotypes between healthy human individuals. Clones were sequenced by immunoSEQ multiplex PCR, and TCRdb holds only the in-frame ones, with some missing. The sample includes around 100,000 clones, around 64% seen only once; the top ten take roughly a quarter. The sequenced sample consisted of memory CD8+ T cells sorted from blood. Subset noted: CD45RO+ cells pooled with CCR7-negative TemRA cells. All receptors come from a woman aged 25 to 45 in good health.

The chain carries TRBV7-6 and TRBJ2-7, with D perhaps TRBD1 or TRBD2 (6 bases each). Germline V gene sequence: CDR1 SGHVS, CDR2 FNYEAQ. V was trimmed by 1 base and J by 4 bases, leaving 14 bases between them. The CDR3 covers 15 residues. The chain's CDR3 is CASSLVGGVPYEQYF. The CDR3 bases are TGTGCCAGCAGCTTAGTGGGGGGCGTTCCATACGAGCAGTACTTC.

In regard to this clone: This sample also contains other DNA sequences that code for the same CDR3. The chain employs TRBV5-6 and TRBJ2-3, with D possibly matching TRBD2 (6 bases). V lost 5 bases and J lost 6, with 16 bases in between. Germline-derived CDR1 and CDR2 are SGHDT and YYEEEE. The length of the CDR3 is 14 residues. This CDR3 is CASRAGLGGDTQYF. CDR3 nucleotides: TGTGCCAGCAGGGCGGGACTGGGAGGTGATACGCAGTATTTT.

This rearrangement joins TRBV27 to TRBJ2-3, with TRBD1 identical over 9 bases. V dropped 6 bases and J dropped 8; count of bases not matched to a gene: 27. This CDR3 has 20 residues. Germline assignment: CDR1 MNHEY and CDR2 SMNVEV (reference sequence). CDR3 in DNA: TGTGCCAGCAGATCCACCCTCCTCGCGGGACAGGGTTTTCATACTGGTACGCAGTATTTT. Protein: CASRSTLLAGQGFHTGTQYF.

The V and J genes are TRBV7-2 and TRBJ1-2, with 9 bases aligning to TRBD1. The ends lost 6 bases at V and 4 bases at J; junction bases unmatched: 12. CDR1 SGHTA and CDR2 FQGNSA come from the germline V gene. The CDR3 extends over 16 amino acids. The CDR3: CASRHEQGAPGYGYTF. CDR3 sequence (DNA): TGTGCCAGCAGGCACGAACAGGGGGCGCCTGGCTATGGCTACACCTTC.

This clone occurred once. The J gene is TRBJ2-7, the V gene TRBV6-1, with D possibly being TRBD1 or TRBD2 (5 bases each). Trimming cost V 6 bases and J 2 bases, with 14 bases left between them. From germline, CDR1 is MNHNS and CDR2 SASEGT. The CDR3 consists of 14 residues. The CDR3 DNA sequence: TGTGCCAGCAGGTCCGGGACGCTAGCCTACGAGCAGTACTTC. Its translation is CASRSGTLAYEQYF.

The CDR3 sequence: CASSLGWGGNTEAFF. CDR3 coding DNA: TGTGCCAGCAGCTTGGGATGGGGTGGAAACACTGAAGCTTTCTTT. The chain links TRBV7-8 to TRBJ1-1; D is ambiguous. The CDR3 loop spans 15 amino acids. In germline, CDR1 is SGHVS, CDR2 FQNEAQ. Trimming removed 3 bases at V and 2 bases at J, with 13 bases between.

This CDR3 reads CASSFSNQNYGYTF. The CDR3 DNA reads as TGTGCCAGCAGTTTCTCCAATCAAAACTATGGCTACACCTTC. The chain combines TRBV28 with TRBJ1-2; no definite D call. The V end lost 3 bases, the J end lost 2 bases, and 10 bases lay between the germline ends. CDR1 is MDHEN and CDR2 is SYDVKM in the germline V gene. CDR3 length: 14 residues.

To note about this clone: The sample has other DNA sequences that encode this CDR3 too. J is TRBJ2-1 and V is TRBV29-1; no clear D. The CDR3 contains 12 residues. Between the trimmed V and J ends, which lost 4 bases and 2 bases, there was a span of 6 bases. CDR1 is SQVTM and CDR2 is ANQGSEA in the germline V gene. CDR3 protein: CSVVGAYNEQFF. CDR3 coding DNA: TGCAGCGTTGTGGGCGCCTACAATGAGCAGTTCTTC.

The chain has TRBV6-7 and TRBJ2-7; TRBD2 aligns across 11 bases. TRBV6-7 is recorded as an ORF, its role being uncertain. J was trimmed by 2 bases and V by 2 bases; bases with no gene match: 5. The CDR3 totals 16 residues. In nucleotides, the CDR3 is TGTGCCAGCAGTTACCCTGGACTAGCGGGTACCTACGAGCAGTACTTC. Amino acid sequence: CASSYPGLAGTYEQYF.